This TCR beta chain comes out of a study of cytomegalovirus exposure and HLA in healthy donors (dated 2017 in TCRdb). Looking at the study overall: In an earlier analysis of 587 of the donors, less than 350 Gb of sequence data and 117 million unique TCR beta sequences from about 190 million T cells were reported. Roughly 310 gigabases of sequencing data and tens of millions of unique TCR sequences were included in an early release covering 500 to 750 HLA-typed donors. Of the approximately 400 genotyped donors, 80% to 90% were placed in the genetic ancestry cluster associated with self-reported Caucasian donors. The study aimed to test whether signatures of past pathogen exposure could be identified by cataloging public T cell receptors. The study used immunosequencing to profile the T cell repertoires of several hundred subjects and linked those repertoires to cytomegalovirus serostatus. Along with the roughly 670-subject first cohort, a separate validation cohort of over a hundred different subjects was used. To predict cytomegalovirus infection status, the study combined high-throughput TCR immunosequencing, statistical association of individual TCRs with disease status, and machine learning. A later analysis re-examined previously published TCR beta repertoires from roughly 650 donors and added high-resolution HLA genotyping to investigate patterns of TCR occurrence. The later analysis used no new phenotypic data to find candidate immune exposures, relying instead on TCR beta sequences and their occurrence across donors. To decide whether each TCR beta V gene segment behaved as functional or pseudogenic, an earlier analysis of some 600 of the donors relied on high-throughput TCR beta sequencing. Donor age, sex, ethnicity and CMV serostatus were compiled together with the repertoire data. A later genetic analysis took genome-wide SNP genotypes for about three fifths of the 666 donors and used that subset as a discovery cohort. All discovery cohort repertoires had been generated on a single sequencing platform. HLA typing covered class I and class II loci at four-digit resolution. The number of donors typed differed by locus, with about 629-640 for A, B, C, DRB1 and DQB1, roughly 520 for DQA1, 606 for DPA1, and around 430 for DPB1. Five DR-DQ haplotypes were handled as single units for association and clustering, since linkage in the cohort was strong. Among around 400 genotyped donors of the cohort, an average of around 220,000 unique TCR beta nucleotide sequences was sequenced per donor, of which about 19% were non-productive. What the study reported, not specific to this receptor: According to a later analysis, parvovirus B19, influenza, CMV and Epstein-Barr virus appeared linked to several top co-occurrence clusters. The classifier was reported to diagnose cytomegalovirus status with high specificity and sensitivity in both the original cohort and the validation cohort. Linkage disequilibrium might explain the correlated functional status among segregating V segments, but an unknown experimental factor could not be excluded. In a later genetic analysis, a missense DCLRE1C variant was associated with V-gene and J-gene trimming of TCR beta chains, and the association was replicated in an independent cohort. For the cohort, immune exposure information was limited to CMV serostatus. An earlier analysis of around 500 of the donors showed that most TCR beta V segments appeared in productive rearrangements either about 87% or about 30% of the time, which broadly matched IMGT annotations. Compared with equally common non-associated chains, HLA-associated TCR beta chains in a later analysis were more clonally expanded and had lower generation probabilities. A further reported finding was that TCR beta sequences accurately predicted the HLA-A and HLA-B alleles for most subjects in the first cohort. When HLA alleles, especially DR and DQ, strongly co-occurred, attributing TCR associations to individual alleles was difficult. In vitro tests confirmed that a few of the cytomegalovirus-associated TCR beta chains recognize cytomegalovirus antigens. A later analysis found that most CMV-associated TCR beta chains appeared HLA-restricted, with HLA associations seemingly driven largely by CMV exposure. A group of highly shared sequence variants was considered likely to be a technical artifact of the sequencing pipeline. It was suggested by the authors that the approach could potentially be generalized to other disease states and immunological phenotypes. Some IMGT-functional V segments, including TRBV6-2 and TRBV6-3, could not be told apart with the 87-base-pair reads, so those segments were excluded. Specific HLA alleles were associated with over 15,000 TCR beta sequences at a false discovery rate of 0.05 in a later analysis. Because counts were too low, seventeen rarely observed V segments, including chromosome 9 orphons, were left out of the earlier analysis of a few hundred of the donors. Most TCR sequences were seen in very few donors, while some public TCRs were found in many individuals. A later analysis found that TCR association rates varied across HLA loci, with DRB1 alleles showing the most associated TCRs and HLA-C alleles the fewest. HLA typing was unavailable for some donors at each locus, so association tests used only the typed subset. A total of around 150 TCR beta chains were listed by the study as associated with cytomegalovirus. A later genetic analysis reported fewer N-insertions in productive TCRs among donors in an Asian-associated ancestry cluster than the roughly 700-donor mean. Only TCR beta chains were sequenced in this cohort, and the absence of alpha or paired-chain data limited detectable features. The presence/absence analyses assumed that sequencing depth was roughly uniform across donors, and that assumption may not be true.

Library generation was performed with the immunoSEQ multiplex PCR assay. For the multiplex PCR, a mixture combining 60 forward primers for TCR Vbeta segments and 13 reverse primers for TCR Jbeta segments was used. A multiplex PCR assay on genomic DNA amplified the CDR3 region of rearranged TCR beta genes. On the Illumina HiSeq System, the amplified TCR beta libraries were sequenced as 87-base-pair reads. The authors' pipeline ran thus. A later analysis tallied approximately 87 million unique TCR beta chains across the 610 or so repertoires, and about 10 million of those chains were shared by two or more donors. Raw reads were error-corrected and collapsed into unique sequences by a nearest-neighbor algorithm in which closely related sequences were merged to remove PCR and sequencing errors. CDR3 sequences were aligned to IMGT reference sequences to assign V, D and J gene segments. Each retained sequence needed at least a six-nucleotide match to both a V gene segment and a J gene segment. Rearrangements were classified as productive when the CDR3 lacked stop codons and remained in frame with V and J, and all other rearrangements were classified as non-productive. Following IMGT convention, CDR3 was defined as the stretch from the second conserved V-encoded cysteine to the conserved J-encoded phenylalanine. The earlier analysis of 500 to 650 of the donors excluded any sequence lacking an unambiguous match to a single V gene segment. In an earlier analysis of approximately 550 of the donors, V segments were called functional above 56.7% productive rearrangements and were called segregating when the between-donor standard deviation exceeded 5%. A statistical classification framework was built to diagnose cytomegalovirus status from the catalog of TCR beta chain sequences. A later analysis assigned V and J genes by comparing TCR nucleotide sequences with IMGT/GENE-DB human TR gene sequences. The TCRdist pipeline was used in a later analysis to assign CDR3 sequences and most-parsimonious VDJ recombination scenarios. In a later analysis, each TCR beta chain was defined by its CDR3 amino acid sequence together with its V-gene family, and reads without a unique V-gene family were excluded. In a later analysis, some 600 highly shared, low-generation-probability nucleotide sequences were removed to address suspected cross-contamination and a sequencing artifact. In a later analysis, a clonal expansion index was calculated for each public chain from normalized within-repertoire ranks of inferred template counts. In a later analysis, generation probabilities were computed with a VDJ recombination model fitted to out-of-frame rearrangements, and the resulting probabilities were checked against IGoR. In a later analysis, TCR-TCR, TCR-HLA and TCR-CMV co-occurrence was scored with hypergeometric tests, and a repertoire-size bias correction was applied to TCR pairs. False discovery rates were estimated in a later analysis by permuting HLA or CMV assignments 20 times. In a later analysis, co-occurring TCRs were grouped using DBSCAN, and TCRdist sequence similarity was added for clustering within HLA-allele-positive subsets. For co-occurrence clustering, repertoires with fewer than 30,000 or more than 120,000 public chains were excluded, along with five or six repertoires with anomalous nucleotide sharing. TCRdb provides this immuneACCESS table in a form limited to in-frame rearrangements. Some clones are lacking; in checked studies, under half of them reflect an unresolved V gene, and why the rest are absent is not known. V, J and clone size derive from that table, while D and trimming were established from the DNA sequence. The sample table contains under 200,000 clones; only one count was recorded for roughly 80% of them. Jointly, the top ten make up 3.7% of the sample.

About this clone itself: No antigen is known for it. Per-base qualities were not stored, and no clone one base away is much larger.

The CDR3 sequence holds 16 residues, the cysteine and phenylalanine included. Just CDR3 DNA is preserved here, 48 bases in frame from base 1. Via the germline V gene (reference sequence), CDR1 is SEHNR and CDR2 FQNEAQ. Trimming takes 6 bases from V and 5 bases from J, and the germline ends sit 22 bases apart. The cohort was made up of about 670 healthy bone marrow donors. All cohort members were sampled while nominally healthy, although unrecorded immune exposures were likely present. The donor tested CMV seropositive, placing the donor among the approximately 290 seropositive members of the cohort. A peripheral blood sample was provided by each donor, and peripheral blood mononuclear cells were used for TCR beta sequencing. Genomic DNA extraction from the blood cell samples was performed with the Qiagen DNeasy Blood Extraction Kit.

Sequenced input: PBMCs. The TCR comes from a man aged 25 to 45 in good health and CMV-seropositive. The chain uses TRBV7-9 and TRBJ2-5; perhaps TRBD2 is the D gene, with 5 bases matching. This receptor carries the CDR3 CASSPFVQDSKETQYF. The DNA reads TGTGCCAGCAGTCCTTTCGTTCAGGACTCTAAGGAGACCCAGTACTTC. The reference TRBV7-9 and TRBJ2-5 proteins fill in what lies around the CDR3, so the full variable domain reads DTGVSQNPRHKITKRGQNVTFRCDPISEHNRLYWYRQTLGQGPEFLTYFQNEAQLEKSRLLSDRFSAERPKGSFSTLEIQRTEQGDSAMYLCASSPFVQDSKETQYFGPGTRLLVL.